Below are 26 T cell receptor beta chains sequenced from a single sample in a study of cytomegalovirus exposure and HLA in healthy donors. 60 Vbeta and 13 Jbeta primers were used in PCR. Assay: immunoSEQ multiplex PCR; the TCRdb copy retains only in-frame clones and omits some. The data hold roughly 150,000 clones, with 81% observed a single time. Sequences were obtained from PBMCs. Receptors originate from a man aged 50-60 years in good health and CMV-seropositive.

The V call is TRBV18, the J call TRBJ2-7, with TRBD1 identical over 8 bases. This CDR3 has 12 residues. V trimming: 6 bases; J trimming: 9 bases; junction bases outside the gene matches: 7. Germline-derived CDR1 and CDR2 are KGHSH and LQKENI. The CDR3 DNA reads as TGTGCCAGCTCGCCGGACAGGGATCGGCAGTACTTC. Protein product: CASSPDRDRQYF.

The chain employs TRBV7-2 and TRBJ2-1; D is ambiguous. Germline CDR1 and CDR2: SGHTA and FQGNSA. The length of the CDR3 is 12 residues. The V gene lost 6 bases and the J gene lost 8 bases, with 11 bases spanning the gap. CDR3: CASSPWQYEQFF. CDR3 sequence (DNA): TGTGCCAGCAGTCCCTGGCAGTATGAGCAGTTCTTC. Supplemented by reference TRBV7-2 and TRBJ2-1, the full variable domain reads GAGVSQSPSNKVTEKGKDVELRCDPISGHTALYWYRQSLGQGLEFLIYFQGNSAPDKSGLPSDRFSAERTGGSVSTLTIQRTQQEDSAVYLCASSPWQYEQFFGPGTRLTVL.

This chain connects TRBV13 to TRBJ1-6, with 10 bases identical to TRBD1. Germline CDR1 is PRHDT and CDR2 is FYEKMQ (reference sequence). The CDR3 is made up of 14 amino acids. Germline trimming cut 5 bases from V and 10 bases from J; bases unmatched to any gene: 5. For the CDR3, the DNA is TGTGCCAGCAGCGTGACAGGGGGCTCCTCACCCCTCCACTTT. Translated: CASSVTGGSSPLHF. The full variable domain, with the rest looked up from reference TRBV13 and TRBJ1-6, is AAGVIQSPRHLIKEKRETATLKCYPIPRHDTVYWYQQGPGQDPQFLISFYEKMQSDKGSIPDRFSAQQFSDYHSELNMSSLELGDSALYFCASSVTGGSSPLHFGNGTRLTVT.

The chain combines TRBV5-4 with TRBJ1-1; tentative D call: TRBD1 (5 bases). This CDR3 has 15 amino acids. Trimming removed 1 base from V and 1 base from J, with 11 bases in between. The germline V gene has CDR1 SGHNT and CDR2 YYREEE (reference sequence). CDR3 residues: CASSLSGRANTEAFF. CDR3 DNA: TGTGCCAGCAGCTTGTCGGGCAGGGCGAACACTGAAGCTTTCTTT.

The chain combines TRBV27 with TRBJ1-2; unclear D gene. V gave up 7 bases and J gave up 1 base, with 10 bases separating them. This CDR3 has 13 amino acids. Germline CDR1 MNHEY, CDR2 SMNVEV (reference sequence). CDR3 sequence: CASKERHNYGYTF. The DNA for the CDR3 is TGTGCCAGCAAGGAAAGACATAACTATGGCTACACCTTC.

CDR3 protein: CASSEQTSVEQYF. The CDR3 coding sequence is TGTGCCAGCAGTGAACAGACTTCGGTCGAGCAGTACTTC. The chain carries TRBV2 and TRBJ2-7; the D is unclear. There are 13 residues in the CDR3. The germline gives CDR1 SNHLY, CDR2 FYNNEI. V was shortened by 2 bases and J by 6 bases, with 11 bases between the two germline ends.

A single count supports this clone. The rearrangement links TRBV5-1 to TRBJ2-1; the match to TRBD2 covers 11 bases. The V gene's germline CDR1 is SGHRS and CDR2 YFSETQ. The ends lost 3 bases at V and 4 bases at J; junction bases unmatched: 6. The CDR3 runs 16 residues. In nucleotides, the CDR3 is TGCGCCAGCAGCTCGGGACTAGCGGCAGGATACAATGAGCAGTTCTTC. Translating it yields CASSSGLAAGYNEQFF.

This sequence joins TRBV28 and TRBJ1-1; TRBD1 is a possible D gene (6 bases). The germline CDR1 and CDR2 sequences are MDHEN and SYDVKM. Between the trimmed V and J ends, which lost 7 bases and 1 base, there was a span of 16 bases. The CDR3 has 15 amino acids. The CDR3 DNA reads as TGTGCCAGCACTTTTGCAGGGACATCGAACACTGAAGCTTTCTTT. Translating gives CASTFAGTSNTEAFF.

The genes are TRBV7-8 and TRBJ2-7; 9 bases match TRBD2. The CDR3 has 14 amino acids. The V gene end was trimmed by 1 base and the J gene end by 4 bases; junction bases not matched to a gene: 2. Germline lookup yields CDR1 SGHVS and CDR2 FQNEAQ. As DNA, the CDR3 is TGTGCCAGCAGCTTAGTCCTAGCGGGGTACGAGCAGTACTTC. Protein: CASSLVLAGYEQYF.

The chain combines TRBV7-2 with TRBJ2-7; TRBD1 matches 9 bases. This CDR3 contains 15 residues. V dropped 1 base and J dropped 4; count of bases not matched to a gene: 5. Looked up from germline, CDR1 is SGHTA and CDR2 is FQGNSA. CDR3 sequence: CASSLEGQGSYEQYF. For the CDR3, the DNA is TGTGCCAGCAGCTTAGAGGGACAGGGATCTTACGAGCAGTACTTC. The variable domain in full, completed from reference TRBV7-2 and TRBJ2-7, reads GAGVSQSPSNKVTEKGKDVELRCDPISGHTALYWYRQSLGQGLEFLIYFQGNSAPDKSGLPSDRFSAERTGGSVSTLTIQRTQQEDSAVYLCASSLEGQGSYEQYFGPGTRLTVT.

The J gene is TRBJ2-5, the V gene TRBV6-7, with TRBD2 as a possible D gene (6 bases). The J call may be incorrect, as the DNA end agrees better with TRBJ2-7. Being an ORF, TRBV6-7 has a function that is uncertain. The CDR3 sequence is 16 residues long. CDR3 region: CASSYSYPAGPYEQYF. DNA for the CDR3: TGTGCCAGCAGTTACTCGTATCCGGCGGGGCCCTACGAGCAGTACTTC.

The chain uses TRBV5-6 and TRBJ1-1, with 9 nucleotides matching TRBD1. The CDR3 has 15 amino acids. Germline V gives CDR1 SGHDT, CDR2 YYEEEE. The junction had 7 bases not matched to a gene; V was cut back by 4 bases and J by 3 bases. This CDR3 reads CASSLGQGRYTEAFF. The CDR3 DNA sequence: TGTGCCAGCAGCCTAGGACAGGGGCGGTACACTGAAGCTTTCTTT.

Only a few counts were recorded for this clone. The genes are TRBV9 and TRBJ2-2; 9 bases match TRBD2. Germline-derived CDR1 and CDR2 are SGDLS and YYNGEE. V lost 4 bases to trimming and J lost 7 bases; unmatched junction nucleotides: 5. The CDR3 extends over 14 amino acids. The CDR3, as DNA: TGTGCCAGCAGCCACGGACTAGCGTACGGGGAGCTGTTTTTT. Protein sequence: CASSHGLAYGELFF.

The chain recombines TRBV2 with TRBJ1-6; D is unclear. The CDR3 covers 13 residues. Germline values: CDR1 SNHLY, CDR2 FYNNEI. Trimming stripped 6 bases from V and 10 bases from J, with 13 bases between. CDR3 residues: CASSPVERSPLHF. CDR3 sequence (DNA): TGTGCCAGCAGCCCGGTAGAACGGTCACCCCTCCACTTT.

V and J are TRBV5-4 and TRBJ1-2; TRBD1 matches at 8 bases. The V segment lost 0 bases and the J segment 3 bases; nucleotides outside the gene matches: 7. Germline V gives CDR1 SGHNT, CDR2 YYREEE (reference sequence). The length of the CDR3 is 16 residues. CDR3 nucleotides: TGTGCCAGCAGCTTGGCAGGGGGCGCGGGGCACTATGGCTACACCTTC. It specifies CASSLAGGAGHYGYTF.

Of note for this clone: The same CDR3 is also encoded by other DNA sequences in this sample. CDR3 sequence: CASSLGLGEETQYF. CDR3 sequence (DNA): TGCGCCAGCAGCTTGGGACTAGGGGAGGAGACCCAGTACTTC. The chain combines TRBV5-1 with TRBJ2-5, with D tentatively TRBD2 (6 bases). Germline V gene sequence: CDR1 SGHRS, CDR2 YFSETQ. The V and J ends lost 0 bases and 5 bases respectively, with 11 bases between them. CDR3 length: 14 residues.

This clone was observed once. The rearrangement joins TRBV6-5 to TRBJ2-5; 7 bases are shared with TRBD1. The DNA end is more similar to TRBJ2-7, so the J call may be wrong. Germline V gene lookup returns CDR1 MNHEY and CDR2 SVGAGI. The CDR3 consists of 14 residues. CDR3 sequence: CASSFYRGPYEQYF. The CDR3 bases are TGTGCCAGCAGTTTCTACAGGGGACCCTACGAGCAGTACTTC.

The chain carries TRBV19 and TRBJ2-2; D perhaps matches TRBD2 (7 bases). With 6 bases removed from V and 4 bases from J, the gap between germline ends came to 15 bases. This CDR3 contains 15 residues. Germline CDR1 and CDR2: LNHDA and SQIVND (reference sequence). This CDR3 reads CASRVPGGPTGELFF. CDR3 nucleotides: TGTGCCAGTAGGGTGCCGGGGGGCCCCACCGGGGAGCTGTTTTTT.

The V call is TRBV7-6, the J call TRBJ2-1; 12 bases align to TRBD2. The CDR3 covers 19 residues. J gave up 0 bases and V 1 base, and 7 bases lay outside the gene matches. Germline V gene data show CDR1 as SGHVS and CDR2 as FNYEAQ. CDR3 residues: CASSLVTSGGPSSYNEQFF. The DNA for the CDR3 is TGTGCCAGCAGCTTAGTTACTAGCGGGGGGCCGAGCTCCTACAATGAGCAGTTCTTC.

This clone was seen a few times. The V and J genes are TRBV7-2 and TRBJ2-7, with TRBD2 matching over 14 bases. The CDR3 consists of 16 residues. V was pared by 5 bases and J by 5 bases, with 8 bases of the junction left unmatched. Germline CDR1 is SGHTA and CDR2 is FQGNSA. CDR3 residues: CASSPTSGRAVNEQYF. The DNA of the CDR3 is TGTGCCAGCAGCCCGACTAGCGGGAGGGCCGTGAACGAGCAGTACTTC.

V gene TRBV11-3 combines with J gene TRBJ2-2; 7 bases line up with TRBD2. This CDR3 is built from 15 residues. Germline values: CDR1 SGHNT, CDR2 YENEEA. With 5 bases clipped from V and 1 base from J, the junction kept 4 bases outside the gene matches. CDR3: CASSRGGQNTGELFF. In DNA, the CDR3 is TGTGCCAGCAGCCGGGGAGGGCAGAACACCGGGGAGCTGTTTTTT.

This chain connects TRBV12-5 to TRBJ1-4, with a possible D match to TRBD1 (6 bases). Germline V CDR1 and CDR2: LGHNT, FRNRAP. Trimming cost V 2 bases and J 8 bases, with 18 bases left between them. The CDR3 totals 16 residues. The CDR3 DNA sequence: TGTGCTAGTGGTTTGACAGTGGGGGCGCTCTACGAAAAACTGTTTTTT. Encoded protein: CASGLTVGALYEKLFF.

V usage is TRBV15 and J usage is TRBJ1-3; the match to TRBD1 covers 7 bases. This CDR3 has 13 amino acids. Per germline, CDR1 LNHNV and CDR2 YYDKDF (reference sequence). V lost 3 bases and J lost 14; bases outside the gene matches: 10. The CDR3 nucleotides read TGTGCCACCAGCAGGGACAGGTTAGACTCCCTATATTTT. It encodes CATSRDRLDSLYF.

The V gene is TRBV30, the J gene TRBJ2-7, with a weak D call TRBD1 (5 bases). Trimming cost V 2 bases and J 5 bases, with 16 bases left between them. Germline loops: CDR1 GTSNPN, CDR2 SVGIG (reference sequence). The CDR3 loop spans 14 amino acids. CDR3 nucleotides: TGTGCCTGGAGTTCAAAGCAGGGATTCCACGAGCAGTACTTC. This encodes CAWSSKQGFHEQYF.

The V and J genes are TRBV5-3 and TRBJ2-1; the D gene is possibly TRBD2 (6 bases). TRBV5-3 is an ORF; its function is uncertain. V dropped 4 bases and J dropped 5 bases, with 13 bases sitting between them. The CDR3 runs to 14 residues. The CDR3, as DNA: TGTGCCAGAAGCGTCGGGACTCCTGACAATGAGCAGTTCTTC. Encoded protein: CARSVGTPDNEQFF.

This chain connects TRBV9 to TRBJ2-3; TRBD2 is a possible D gene (6 bases). This CDR3 is built from 19 residues. V was clipped by 3 bases and J by 0 bases, with 23 bases between them. CDR1 and CDR2 (germline): SGDLS, YYNGEE. CDR3 amino acids: CASSAQPGGAATSTDTQYF. The CDR3 bases are TGTGCCAGCAGCGCCCAGCCGGGCGGGGCGGCGACTAGCACAGATACGCAGTATTTT.